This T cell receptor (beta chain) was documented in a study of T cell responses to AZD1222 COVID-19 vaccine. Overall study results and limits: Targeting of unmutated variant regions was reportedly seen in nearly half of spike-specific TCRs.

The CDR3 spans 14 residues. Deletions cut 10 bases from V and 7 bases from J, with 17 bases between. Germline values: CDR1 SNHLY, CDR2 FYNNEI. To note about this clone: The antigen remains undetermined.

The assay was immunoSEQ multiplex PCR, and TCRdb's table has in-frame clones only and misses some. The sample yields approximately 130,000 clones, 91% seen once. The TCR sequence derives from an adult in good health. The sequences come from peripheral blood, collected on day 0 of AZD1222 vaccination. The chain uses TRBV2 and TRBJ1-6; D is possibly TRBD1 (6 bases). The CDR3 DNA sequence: TGTGCCACCCAGGGCACAGGGAGCAATTCACCCCTCCACTTT. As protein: CATQGTGSNSPLHF.